One and the same sample provided the 22 T cell receptor beta chains below, sequenced in a study of T cells in Graves' hyperthyroidism and ophthalmopathy. Amplification of TCR beta CDR3 regions used RNA as the template. Using the HTBI primer set, a first-round RT-PCR was run on the TCR CDR3. TCRdb independently ran MiXCR on the multiplex PCR reads; one entry per CDR3 protein. This sample carries under 450,000 distinct CDR3 sequences, about a sixth of them seen once, and the ten largest clones take approximately 30%. The sequencing input was blood. Receptor source: a woman aged 30 to 39 with Graves' hyperthyroidism that later progressed to Graves' ophthalmopathy.

This clonotype was detected many times. The chain uses TRBV6-1 and TRBJ2-7; D is possibly TRBD1 or TRBD2 (5 bases each). Germline CDR1 is MNHNS and CDR2 is SASEGT. The CDR3 is 13 residues long. The V end lost 9 bases, the J end lost 1 base, and 13 bases lay between the germline ends. The CDR3 DNA is TGTGCCAGGCATTCAGGGAGATCCTACGAGCAGTACTTC. This encodes CARHSGRSYEQYF.

The gene calls are TRBV27 and TRBJ2-2; weak D call: TRBD2 (6 bases). This CDR3 spans 14 amino acids. Germline V gene sequence: CDR1 MNHEY, CDR2 SMNVEV (reference sequence). V lost 5 bases, J lost 4 bases, and 11 bases lay in between. CDR3 loop: CASSDNGGTGELFF. Written as DNA, the CDR3 is TGTGCCAGCAGTGATAACGGGGGCACCGGGGAGCTGTTTTTT.

This clonotype has ten or more counts. The chain has TRBV12-3 or TRBV12-4 and TRBJ1-1; 7 bases align to TRBD1. Unmatched junction bases numbered 3, after V lost 4 bases and J lost 7 bases. The CDR3 spans 12 residues. DNA of the CDR3: TGTGCCAGCAGTTACAGGGGTAGTGAAGCTTTCTTT. Translating it yields CASSYRGSEAFF.

This clonotype was found many times. The chain has TRBV7-9 and TRBJ2-3; D uncertain. Per the germline V gene, CDR1 is SEHNR and CDR2 is FQNEAQ (reference sequence). V was pared by 5 bases and J by 2 bases, with 8 bases between. CDR3 length: 13 residues. The CDR3 sequence: CASSARNTDTQYF. Here the CDR3 DNA reads TGTGCCAGCAGCGCACGAAACACAGATACGCAGTATTTT.

This clonotype was found many times. The chain links TRBV29-1 to TRBJ2-1, with D unclear. CDR1 and CDR2 (germline): SQVTM, ANQGSEA. The V end lost 0 bases, the J end lost 4 bases, and 7 bases lay between the germline ends. This CDR3 contains 13 residues. DNA for the CDR3: TGCAGCGTTGAAGAGGGGAATTACAATGAGCAGTTCTTC. This codes for CSVEEGNYNEQFF.

This clonotype was observed a few times. The J gene is TRBJ2-7, the V gene TRBV3-1, with D possibly being TRBD2 (5 bases). CDR3 length: 14 amino acids. Trimming shortened V by 7 bases and J by 7 bases, and 20 bases separated the two germline ends. Germline CDR1 and CDR2: LGHDT and YNNKEL (reference sequence). The CDR3 here is CASTLSTGVGEQYF. In DNA, the CDR3 is TGTGCCAGCACCCTCTCCACCGGGGTGGGGGAGCAGTACTTC.

Only a few counts were recorded for this clonotype. The CDR3 bases are TGTGCCAGCAGCCCGGGAGACTTTAATGAAAAACTGTTTTTT. Translating it yields CASSPGDFNEKLFF. The chain uses TRBV7-6 and TRBJ1-4; D is undetermined. The CDR3 is 14 residues long. V lost 5 bases to trimming and J lost 4 bases, with 11 bases between them. Germline V gene lookup returns CDR1 SGHVS and CDR2 FNYEAQ. The whole variable domain, remainder taken from reference TRBV7-6 and TRBJ1-4, is GAGVSQSPRYKVTKRGQDVALRCDPISGHVSLYWYRQALGQGPEFLTYFNYEAQQDKSGLPNDRFSAERPEGSISTLTIQRTEQRDSAMYRCASSPGDFNEKLFFGSGTQLSVL.

This chain uses TRBV20-1 with TRBJ2-7; D is unclear. Trimming took off 3 bases at V and 1 base at J, with 13 bases between the two ends. Germline values: CDR1 DFQATT, CDR2 SNEGSKA (reference sequence). The CDR3 length is 14 residues. In nucleotides, the CDR3 is TGCAGTGCTAGTTCTCCGTACAGTTCCTACGAGCAGTACTTC. The encoded protein is CSASSPYSSYEQYF.

The gene calls are TRBV28 and TRBJ2-7, with 9 nucleotides matching TRBD1. CDR3 length equals 14 residues. The V gene's germline CDR1 is MDHEN and CDR2 SYDVKM. V was clipped by 2 bases and J by 3 bases; unmatched bases: 2. This CDR3 reads CASSLNRGLYEQYF. The CDR3 coding sequence is TGTGCCAGCAGTTTAAACAGGGGGCTCTACGAGCAGTACTTC.

Ten or more counts support this clonotype. The V and J genes are TRBV28 and TRBJ2-7; 9 nucleotides line up with TRBD1. Germline assignment: CDR1 MDHEN and CDR2 SYDVKM. V lost 3 bases to trimming and J lost 5 bases; unmatched junction nucleotides: 5. The CDR3 sequence is 14 residues long. CDR3 amino acids: CASSFTGTGNEQYF. CDR3 DNA sequence: TGTGCCAGCAGTTTTACCGGGACAGGGAACGAGCAGTACTTC.

At least ten counts were recorded for this clonotype. The rearrangement links TRBV2 to TRBJ1-1; 9 nucleotides agree with TRBD1. This CDR3 has 16 amino acids. CDR1 SNHLY and CDR2 FYNNEI come from the germline V gene. V trimming: 7 bases; J trimming: 4 bases; junction bases outside the gene matches: 13. The CDR3 DNA reads TGTGCCAGCATTTGGACAGGGGCCCCCCTGGGCACTGAAGCTTTCTTT. Protein product: CASIWTGAPLGTEAFF. Supplemented by reference TRBV2 and TRBJ1-1, the full variable domain reads EPEVTQTPSHQVTQMGQEVILRCVPISNHLYFYWYRQILGQKVEFLVSFYNNEISEKSEIFDDQFSVERPDGSNFTLKIRSTKLEDSAMYFCASIWTGAPLGTEAFFGQGTRLTVV.

This clonotype came up a few times. The chain carries TRBV6-1 and TRBJ1-4; no definite D call. Germline V CDR1 and CDR2: MNHNS, SASEGT. This CDR3 region has 14 residues. The ends were cut back, 3 bases at V and 8 bases at J, with 13 bases in the middle. CDR3 nucleotides: TGTGCCAGCAGTGACCGGGGTTTAAAAGAAAAACTGTTTTTT. This gives the protein CASSDRGLKEKLFF.

This clonotype was recorded many times. The rearrangement links TRBV4-1 to TRBJ2-5, with 13 bases that match TRBD2. Trimming removed 1 base from V and 5 bases from J; junction bases left unmatched: 7. Germline V gene data show CDR1 as MGHRA and CDR2 as YSYEKL. CDR3 length: 17 residues. CDR3 region: CASSQVGLAGVSETQYF. CDR3 sequence (DNA): TGCGCCAGCAGCCAAGTCGGACTAGCGGGAGTTTCGGAGACCCAGTACTTC.

This clonotype showed up just a few times. This chain uses TRBV6-1 with TRBJ2-7; D gene unclear. The CDR3 contains 11 residues. V lost 6 bases, J lost 1 base, and 4 bases lay in between. Germline CDR1 MNHNS, CDR2 SASEGT. Here the CDR3 DNA reads TGTGCCAGCAGGGTTTCCTACGAGCAGTACTTC. It is translated as CASRVSYEQYF.

This clonotype appeared many times. The chain is built from TRBV3-1 and TRBJ2-5, with TRBD2 matching 7 bases. CDR3 length: 15 amino acids. Germline values: CDR1 LGHDT, CDR2 YNNKEL (reference sequence). With V trimmed by 4 bases and J by 7 bases, 12 bases remained unmatched. This CDR3 is CASSLLAETRGTQYF. In DNA form, the CDR3 reads TGTGCCAGCAGCCTTCTAGCGGAAACTCGGGGGACCCAGTACTTC.

This clonotype was counted at least ten times. The J gene is TRBJ1-1, the V gene TRBV20-1; D is undetermined. Germline V CDR1 and CDR2: DFQATT, SNEGSKA (reference sequence). V was pared by 3 bases and J by 7 bases, with 15 bases between. The CDR3 is 13 residues long. The CDR3 DNA sequence: TGCAGTGCTAGCCCCGATGGACGGATTGAAGCTTTCTTT. Its protein is CSASPDGRIEAFF.

Ten or more counts support this clonotype. The V gene is TRBV3-1, the J gene TRBJ1-1, with D possibly matching TRBD1 (5 bases). This CDR3 region has 15 residues. Germline CDR1 and CDR2: LGHDT and YNNKEL (reference sequence). Trimming cost V 1 base and J 2 bases, with 11 bases left between them. This chain's CDR3 is CASSQAYRKNTEAFF. For the CDR3, the DNA is TGTGCCAGCAGCCAAGCCTACAGGAAAAACACTGAAGCTTTCTTT.

There are many counts of this clonotype. CDR3 sequence: CASSVTGQFNEKLFF. CDR3 DNA sequence: TGTGCCAGCAGCGTTACGGGACAGTTTAATGAAAAACTGTTTTTT. The J gene is TRBJ1-4, the V gene TRBV9; TRBD1 matches 7 bases. Per the germline V gene, CDR1 is SGDLS and CDR2 is YYNGEE. V gave up 2 bases and J gave up 4 bases; unmatched junction bases: 5. The CDR3 has 15 residues. The variable domain in full, with the rest retrieved from reference TRBV9 and TRBJ1-4, is DSGVTQTPKHLITATGQRVTLRCSPRSGDLSVYWYQQSLDQGLQFLIQYYNGEERAKGNILERFSAQQFPDLHSELNLSSLELGDSALYFCASSVTGQFNEKLFFGSGTQLSVL.

This clonotype was picked up many times. The rearrangement uses TRBV18 and TRBJ2-5, with D possibly being TRBD2 (6 bases). Germline V gives CDR1 KGHSH, CDR2 LQKENI. V was trimmed by 6 bases and J by 4 bases, leaving 12 bases between them. CDR3 length: 13 residues. The CDR3 sequence is CASSGGVGETQYF. For the CDR3, the DNA is TGTGCCAGCTCCGGGGGAGTAGGAGAGACCCAGTACTTC.

This chain joins TRBV19 and TRBJ1-5; D gene ambiguous. From germline, CDR1 is LNHDA and CDR2 SQIVND (reference sequence). The CDR3 loop spans 14 amino acids. The V gene lost 5 bases and the J gene lost 0 bases, with 8 bases spanning the gap. CDR3 in DNA: TGTGCCAGTAGTGCCGTGCATAGCAATCAGCCCCAGCATTTT. Residues: CASSAVHSNQPQHF.

This clonotype was found many times. The chain recombines TRBV28 with TRBJ2-3, with unresolved D. This CDR3 contains 14 residues. In germline, CDR1 is MDHEN, CDR2 SYDVKM. V was trimmed by 6 bases and J by 0 bases, leaving 10 bases between them. For the CDR3, the DNA is TGTGCCAGCAGCCCATCGGTTAGCACAGATACGCAGTATTTT. Its translation is CASSPSVSTDTQYF.

The J gene is TRBJ2-7, the V gene TRBV2; the match to TRBD2 covers 8 bases. V lost 11 bases and J lost 3; bases outside the gene matches: 9. In germline, CDR1 is SNHLY, CDR2 FYNNEI. CDR3 length equals 13 residues. Written as DNA, the CDR3 is TGTGCCTCCTCGGGGGGGGCGAGCTACGAGCAGTACTTC. This codes for CASSGGASYEQYF.